This TCR beta chain was identified in a study of beta chain features in type 1 diabetes. Whole-study results and caveats: Within each of all four CD4+ subsets, Type 1 diabetes patients had TCRB CDR3s that were moderately but significantly shorter. Relative to healthy donors, patients appeared to have naive, central memory and Treg TCRB repertoires that were more similar.

CD45RO/CCR7/CD25/CD127/CD95/CD27 staining was used to isolate CD4+ naive, central memory, regulatory and stem cell-like memory cells by sorting. Reverse transcription of all isolated RNA meant that expressed TCRB transcripts were sequenced. Sequencing was performed with immunoSEQ multiplex PCR; in TCRdb, only in-frame clones are kept and a portion is missing. Here the sample spans approximately 150,000 clones, about 12% being singletons. Comment on this clone: Its specificity is not known. The same CDR3 also results from other DNA sequences found in this sample.

The receptor was isolated from a man between 18 and 29 years old with type 1 diabetes. The sequencing sample was made of central memory CD4+ T cells from blood.

This chain's CDR3 is CASSSGQPNTEAFF. The CDR3 coding sequence is TGCGCCAGCAGCTCGGGACAACCGAACACTGAAGCTTTCTTT. The chain carries TRBV5-1 and TRBJ1-1; D may be TRBD1 (6 bases). Looked up from germline, CDR1 is SGHRS and CDR2 is YFSETQ. V lost 3 bases, J lost 1 base, and 10 bases lay in between. This CDR3 spans 14 amino acids.